The table lists the clone carrying this TCR beta chain with a count of one. The data were taken from a study of somatic mutations in cytotoxic T cells in rheumatoid arthritis. Sequenced by immunoSEQ multiplex PCR; TCRdb stores in-frame clones only, minus some. The sample lists approximately 20,000 clones, about 85% occurring once. The sequenced material came from CD8+ T cells sorted from blood. This TCR was recovered from a woman aged 40 to 50 with rheumatoid arthritis.

CDR3 amino acids: CASSLVEQGQETQYF. CDR3 DNA: TGTGCCAGCAGTTTAGTCGAACAGGGCCAAGAGACCCAGTACTTC. The V and J genes are TRBV27 and TRBJ2-5, with TRBD1 as a possible D gene (6 bases). The germline gives CDR1 MNHEY, CDR2 SMNVEV (reference sequence). V gave up 2 bases and J gave up 1 base, with 11 bases separating them. The CDR3 covers 15 residues.